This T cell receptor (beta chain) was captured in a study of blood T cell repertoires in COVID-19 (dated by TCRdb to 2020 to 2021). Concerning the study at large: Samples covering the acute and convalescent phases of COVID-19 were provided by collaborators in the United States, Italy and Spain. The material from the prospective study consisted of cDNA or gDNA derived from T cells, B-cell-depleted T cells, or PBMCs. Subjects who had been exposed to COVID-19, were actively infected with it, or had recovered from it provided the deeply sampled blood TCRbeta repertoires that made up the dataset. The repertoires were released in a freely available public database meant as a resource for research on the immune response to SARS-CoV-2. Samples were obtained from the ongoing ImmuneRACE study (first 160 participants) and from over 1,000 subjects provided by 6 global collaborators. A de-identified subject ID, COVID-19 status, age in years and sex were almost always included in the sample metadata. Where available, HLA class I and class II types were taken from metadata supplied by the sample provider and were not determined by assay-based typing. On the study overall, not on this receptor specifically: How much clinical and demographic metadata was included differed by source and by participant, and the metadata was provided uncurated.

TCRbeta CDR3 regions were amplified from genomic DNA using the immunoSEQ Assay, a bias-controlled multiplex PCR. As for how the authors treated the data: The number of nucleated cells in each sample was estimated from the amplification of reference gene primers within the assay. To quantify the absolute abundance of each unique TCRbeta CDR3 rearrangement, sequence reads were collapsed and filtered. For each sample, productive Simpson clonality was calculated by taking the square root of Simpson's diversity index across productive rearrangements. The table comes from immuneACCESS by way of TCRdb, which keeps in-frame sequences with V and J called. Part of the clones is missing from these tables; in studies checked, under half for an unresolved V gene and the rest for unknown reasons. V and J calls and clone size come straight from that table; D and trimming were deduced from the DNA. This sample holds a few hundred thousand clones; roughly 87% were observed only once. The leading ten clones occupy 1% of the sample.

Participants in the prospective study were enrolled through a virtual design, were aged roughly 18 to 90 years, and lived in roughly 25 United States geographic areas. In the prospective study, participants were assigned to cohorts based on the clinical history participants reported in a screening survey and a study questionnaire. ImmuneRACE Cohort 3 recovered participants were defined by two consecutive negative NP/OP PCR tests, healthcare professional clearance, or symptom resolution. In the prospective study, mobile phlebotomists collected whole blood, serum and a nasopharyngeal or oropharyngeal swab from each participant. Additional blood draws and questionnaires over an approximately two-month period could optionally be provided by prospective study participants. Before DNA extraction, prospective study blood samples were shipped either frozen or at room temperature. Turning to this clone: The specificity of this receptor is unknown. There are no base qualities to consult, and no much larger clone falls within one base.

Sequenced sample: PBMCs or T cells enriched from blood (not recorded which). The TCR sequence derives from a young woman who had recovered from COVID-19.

The nucleotides are TGTGCCAGCAGCCAAGGTGATCCCAGGGTGGATGGCTACACCTTC. Translated, it gives CASSQGDPRVDGYTF. Recombination connected TRBV14 to TRBJ1-2, and perhaps TRBD1 as D gene, on 5 matching bases. Based on the germline V gene, the CDR1 and CDR2 sequences are SGHDN and FVKESK. V gives up 1 base and J gives up 6 bases, and the segment between their germline ends measures 15 bases. CDR3 length: 15 amino acids, cysteine to phenylalanine. Only CDR3 DNA is held: 45 bases, read in frame from base 1. The entire variable domain, with the stretches around the CDR3 drawn from the reference TRBV14 and TRBJ1-2 proteins, is EAGVTQFPSHSVIEKGQTVTLRCDPISGHDNLYWYRRVMGKEIKFLLHFVKESKQDESGMPNNRFLAERTGGTYSTLKVQPAELEDSGVYFCASSQGDPRVDGYTFGSGTRLTVV.